This TCR beta chain stems from a study of resident and recirculating memory T cells in vitiligo. Patients had to be free of confetti depigmentation, indicating active vitiligo. A remark on this clone: What it recognizes is unknown.

Per germline, CDR1 MNHEY and CDR2 SVGAGI. The CDR3 sequence is 12 residues long. V lost 4 bases and J lost 7, with 7 bases in between. Study outcomes and limitations: Vitiligo lesions lacked a unique dominant clone, and clonality varied. Different lesions suggested infiltration by different T cell clones.

Produced via immunoSEQ multiplex PCR; TCRdb's table is partial and in-frame only. The repertoire has more than 35,000 clones, around 90% of them found once; the top ten carry roughly 4.5%. The sequenced sample was blood. The source is a male donor with vitiligo. The gene calls are TRBV6-5 and TRBJ1-4; D not resolved. CDR3 residues: CASSFSGEKLFF. In DNA form, the CDR3 reads TGTGCCAGCAGTTTCAGCGGTGAAAAACTGTTTTTT.